One sample yielded the 8 T cell receptor beta chains listed below, sequenced in a study of blood T cell repertoires in COVID-19. Only in-frame clones appear in the TCRdb table, and some are missing; sequencing was by immunoSEQ multiplex PCR. The sample records 250,000 to 300,000 clones, more than 70% being singletons. Sequencing was carried out using peripheral blood. The receptor set was obtained from a woman in her 30s with COVID-19, enrolled during active disease.

This sequence joins TRBV5-1 and TRBJ1-1; TRBD1 aligns across 7 bases. V was pared by 4 bases and J by 7 bases, with 4 bases of the junction left unmatched. This CDR3 has 12 residues. Germline CDR1 and CDR2: SGHRS and YFSETQ. CDR3 in DNA: TGCGCCAGCAGCACCACAGGGGTTGAAGCTTTCTTT. Amino acid sequence: CASSTTGVEAFF.

The rearrangement uses TRBV19 and TRBJ1-6; D uncertain. Germline-derived CDR1 and CDR2 are LNHDA and SQIVND (reference sequence). The CDR3 extends over 15 amino acids. With 4 bases removed from V and 7 bases from J, the gap between germline ends came to 14 bases. In DNA, the CDR3 is TGTGCCAGTAGTAGCGATGACTCACCGAATTCACCCCTCCACTTT. This gives the protein CASSSDDSPNSPLHF.

This chain joins TRBV4-1 and TRBJ2-7; 7 positions match TRBD1. V lost 5 bases, J lost 1 base, and 5 bases stayed unmatched. The V gene's germline CDR1 is MGHRA and CDR2 YSYEKL. CDR3 length equals 14 residues. CDR3 protein: CASSYGQESYEQYF. The CDR3 nucleotides read TGCGCCAGCAGCTATGGACAGGAATCCTACGAGCAGTACTTC.

This clone came up once. The chain couples TRBV27 to TRBJ1-1; no clear D. CDR1 and CDR2 from the germline V gene are MNHEY and SMNVEV (reference sequence). Trimming stripped 2 bases from V and 6 bases from J, with 16 bases between. This CDR3 spans 15 amino acids. CDR3 sequence reads: CASSLGEGMVSEAFF. CDR3 coding DNA: TGTGCCAGCAGTTTAGGGGAGGGAATGGTCTCTGAAGCTTTCTTT.

This clone was counted between two and nine times. The chain couples TRBV2 to TRBJ2-2, with 8 bases matching TRBD1. The germline gives CDR1 SNHLY, CDR2 FYNNEI. After removal of 7 bases from V and 6 bases from J, the junction contained 7 bases not matched to a gene. The CDR3 extends over 14 amino acids. In nucleotides, the CDR3 is TGTGCCAGCAACAAGGACAGGGAATCCGGGGAGCTGTTTTTT. Its protein is CASNKDRESGELFF.

The sample holds one count of this clone. This sequence joins TRBV9 and TRBJ2-1, with TRBD2 identical over 9 bases. The germline V gene has CDR1 SGDLS and CDR2 YYNGEE. Trimming cost V 3 bases and J 4 bases; bases outside gene matches: 5. CDR3 length equals 15 residues. CDR3 in DNA: TGTGCCAGCAGCGGTAGCGGGAGTGAGTACAATGAGCAGTTCTTC. Protein sequence: CASSGSGSEYNEQFF.

The gene calls are TRBV19 and TRBJ2-3; D might be TRBD2 (5 bases). Looked up from germline, CDR1 is LNHDA and CDR2 is SQIVND (reference sequence). Trimming cost V 3 bases and J 2 bases, with 9 bases left between them. The CDR3 totals 14 residues. CDR3 sequence reads: CASSIIGLTDTQYF. The DNA for the CDR3 is TGTGCCAGTAGTATCATCGGACTCACAGATACGCAGTATTTT.

This chain connects TRBV3-1 (or the pseudogene TRBV3-2) to TRBJ2-2, with D possibly being TRBD1 (5 bases). Trimming stripped 0 bases from V and 4 bases from J, with 6 bases between. This CDR3 spans 14 amino acids. Germline V CDR1 and CDR2: LGHDT, YNNKEL (reference sequence). The CDR3 DNA is TGTGCCAGCAGCCAAGATAGGGGCACCGGGGAGCTGTTTTTT. It codes for CASSQDRGTGELFF.